What follows are 7 T cell receptor beta chains derived from one specimen sequenced in a study of cytomegalovirus exposure and HLA in healthy donors. Sequencing used immunoSEQ multiplex PCR; TCRdb keeps in-frame clones, though not all of them. The sample consists of some 240,000 clones, roughly 85% of them appearing once. The specimen sequenced was PBMCs. The receptors come from a young woman in good health and CMV-seronegative.

CDR3 protein: CSARESQAQYF. The CDR3 DNA reads as TGCAGTGCTAGAGAGTCCCAGGCGCAGTACTTC. The genes are TRBV20-1 and TRBJ2-7; no reliable D call. The CDR3 consists of 11 residues. The V end was cut by 0 bases, the J end by 9 bases, with 9 bases between. Germline assignment: CDR1 DFQATT and CDR2 SNEGSKA (reference sequence).

This clone has a single count. This chain links TRBV29-1 with TRBJ2-3; perhaps D is TRBD1 or TRBD2 (7 bases each). V lost 6 bases and J 6 bases, leaving 19 bases between the germline ends. Germline CDR1 SQVTM, CDR2 ANQGSEA. The CDR3 extends over 14 amino acids. CDR3 in amino acids: CSVVSRQGGDTQYF. The CDR3 nucleotides are TGCAGCGTGGTATCGAGACAGGGAGGGGATACGCAGTATTTT.

This clone was detected once. This chain uses TRBV29-1 with TRBJ1-1; 8 bases map to TRBD1. CDR1 is SQVTM, CDR2 ANQGSEA, per germline. The CDR3 extends over 14 amino acids. The junction had 7 bases not matched to a gene; V was cut back by 7 bases and J by 0 bases. CDR3 sequence reads: CSAIQGGVNTEAFF. CDR3 nucleotides: TGCAGCGCCATACAGGGGGGGGTGAACACTGAAGCTTTCTTT.

This clone was observed many times. The chain recombines TRBV5-8 with TRBJ1-2; no firm D call. V dropped 0 bases and J dropped 6 bases, with 12 bases sitting between them. Looked up from germline, CDR1 is SGHTS and CDR2 is YDEGEE. There are 14 residues in the CDR3. CDR3 bases: TGTGCCAGCAGCTTGGGGGCAGACTCGGATGGCTACACCTTC. Amino acid sequence: CASSLGADSDGYTF.

This rearrangement joins TRBV6-1 to TRBJ1-5, with 11 bases aligning to TRBD1. With V trimmed by 2 bases and J by 0 bases, 9 bases remained unmatched. The length of the CDR3 is 19 residues. Germline CDR1 and CDR2: MNHNS and SASEGT. This chain's CDR3 is CASSEIGQGAYYSNQPQHF. The CDR3 DNA sequence: TGTGCCAGCAGTGAAATCGGACAGGGGGCCTATTATAGCAATCAGCCCCAGCATTTT.

Concerning this clone: Other DNA sequences in this sample translate to the same CDR3. The rearrangement links TRBV28 to TRBJ1-2; D is unclear. The CDR3 is made up of 12 amino acids. Trimming shortened V by 6 bases and J by 3 bases, and 8 bases separated the two germline ends. Germline lookup yields CDR1 MDHEN and CDR2 SYDVKM. Here the CDR3 reads CASSPGDYGYTF. The CDR3 coding sequence is TGTGCCAGCAGCCCTGGGGACTATGGCTACACCTTC.

V usage is TRBV2 and J usage is TRBJ2-5; the D gene is possibly TRBD1 (5 bases). This CDR3 region has 13 residues. Germline V gene data show CDR1 as SNHLY and CDR2 as FYNNEI. V dropped 11 bases and J dropped 7 bases, with 20 bases sitting between them. CDR3 loop: CAGGQGDVGTQYF. The CDR3 region has the DNA TGTGCCGGCGGCCAGGGTGATGTTGGGACCCAGTACTTC.